The 18 T cell receptor beta chains reported below all come from one sample, sequenced in a study of glioma-infiltrating T cells. TCR alpha and beta CDR3 regions were amplified from RNA using iRepertoire nested multiplex PCR. TCRdb reprocessed the multiplex PCR reads via MiXCR and lists one record per CDR3 protein. This repertoire shows more than 110,000 distinct CDR3 sequences, more than 35% found once; its top ten account for 20% to 25%. The sample taken for sequencing was glioma tissue, nonneoplastic brain tissue, or PBMCs (not recorded which). These receptors all come from a human donor with low-grade glioma or glioblastoma, undergoing nonglioma brain surgery, or in good health (not recorded which).

This clonotype turned up a few times. The chain recombines TRBV28 with TRBJ2-2; possible D gene TRBD2, 5 bases. This CDR3 region has 14 residues. Germline assignment: CDR1 MDHEN and CDR2 SYDVKM. The V end was cut by 4 bases, the J end by 6 bases, with 12 bases between. CDR3 DNA: TGTGCCAGCAGTTCCTACGGAGGTCCCGGGGAGCTGTTTTTT. Translation: CASSSYGGPGELFF.

About this clonotype itself: An end of the junction differs from the germline gene, which may be a read error. V gene TRBV6-1 combines with J gene TRBJ1-1; D remains ambiguous. The CDR3 has 14 amino acids. Per the germline V gene, CDR1 is MNHNS and CDR2 is SASEGT. CDR3 bases: TGTGCCATCAGTGTGAGGGCGGGCAACACTGAAGCTTTCTTT. Its protein product is CAISVRAGNTEAFF.

This clonotype was seen only a few times. The rearrangement joins TRBV6-1 to TRBJ2-3; TRBD1 agrees at 10 bases. Germline V gene data show CDR1 as MNHNS and CDR2 as SASEGT. V was pared by 0 bases and J by 3 bases, with 6 bases of the junction left unmatched. The CDR3 is 17 residues long. In DNA form, the CDR3 reads TGTGCCAGCAGTGAAGCGCCGGGACAGGGGAGGACAGATACGCAGTATTTT. This gives the protein CASSEAPGQGRTDTQYF.

Many counts were recorded for this clonotype. The chain couples TRBV27 to TRBJ2-1; TRBD1 might be the D (6 bases). The CDR3 has 13 residues. V lost 5 bases and J lost 9, with 14 bases in between. Germline V gives CDR1 MNHEY, CDR2 SMNVEV (reference sequence). The CDR3 sequence: CASSLNRVGEQFF. The CDR3 nucleotides read TGTGCCAGCAGTCTAAACAGGGTCGGTGAGCAGTTCTTC.

The genes are TRBV15 and TRBJ2-7; D remains unclear. Trimming cost V 0 bases and J 3 bases, with 12 bases left between them. This CDR3 comprises 15 residues. Germline V CDR1 and CDR2: LNHNV, YYDKDF (reference sequence). CDR3 amino acids: CATSRDDDLDYEQYF. As DNA, the CDR3 is TGTGCCACCAGCAGAGATGACGACCTTGACTACGAGCAGTACTTC.

V gene TRBV6-1 combines with J gene TRBJ2-4; D tentatively reads TRBD1 or TRBD2 (5 bases each). The CDR3 has 16 residues. The germline V gene has CDR1 MNHNS and CDR2 SASEGT. V was cut by 0 bases and J by 0 bases, with 9 bases left in between. The CDR3 DNA follows: TGTGCCAGCAGTGAAGCCCCCGGGACAGCCAAAAACATTCAGTACTTC. Translated: CASSEAPGTAKNIQYF.

This clonotype showed up just a few times. The V and J genes are TRBV6-2 or TRBV6-3 and TRBJ2-7; D possibly corresponds to TRBD1 (5 bases). The CDR3 has 14 amino acids. Germline values: CDR1 MNHEY, CDR2 SVGEGT. The V gene lost 7 bases and the J gene lost 4 bases, with 17 bases spanning the gap. CDR3: CASTSGAFVYEQYF. The CDR3 DNA is TGTGCCAGCACCTCTGGGGCTTTTGTATACGAGCAGTACTTC.

This sequence joins TRBV6-2 or TRBV6-3 and TRBJ2-7; D not resolved. Trimming took 8 bases from V and 2 from J, leaving 10 bases between them. CDR1 is MNHEY, CDR2 SVGEGT, per germline. The CDR3 runs to 12 residues. The DNA for the CDR3 is TGTGCCAGCGCGAGATATACCTACGAGCAGTACTTC. It encodes CASARYTYEQYF.

The chain has TRBV27 and TRBJ2-1; no clear D gene. The V gene lost 4 bases and the J gene lost 0 bases, with 10 bases spanning the gap. Germline V gene lookup returns CDR1 MNHEY and CDR2 SMNVEV (reference sequence). There are 15 residues in the CDR3. In DNA, the CDR3 is TGTGCCAGCAGTTATCGGGCAGGCTCCTACAATGAGCAGTTCTTC. Translating gives CASSYRAGSYNEQFF.

In DNA form, the CDR3 reads TGTGCCAGCAGTTACAGGGGACTAGAGGGAAGTAGGGCTAGCACAGATACGCAGTATTTT. It is translated as CASSYRGLEGSRASTDTQYF. V gene TRBV6-8 combines with J gene TRBJ2-3; 8 nucleotides line up with TRBD2. Germline trimming cut 2 bases from V and 0 bases from J; bases unmatched to any gene: 16. This CDR3 is built from 20 residues. Looked up from germline, CDR1 is MNHGY and CDR2 is SAAAGT.

The chain links TRBV6-1 to TRBJ2-7; 7 bases align to TRBD2. This CDR3 comprises 13 residues. CDR1 and CDR2 from the germline V gene are MNHNS and SASEGT. V lost 2 bases to trimming and J lost 7 bases; unmatched junction nucleotides: 5. The CDR3 region has the DNA TGTGCCAGCAGTGAATTCGCGGGGGAAGAGCAGTACTTC. Its protein is CASSEFAGEEQYF.

The chain links TRBV20-1 to TRBJ2-5; D is perhaps TRBD1 or TRBD2 (6 bases each). V lost 3 bases and J 2 bases, leaving 13 bases between the germline ends. The CDR3 is 14 amino acids. In germline, CDR1 is DFQATT, CDR2 SNEGSKA (reference sequence). CDR3 bases: TGCAGTGCTAGTAAAGGGGGGTATCAAGAGACCCAGTACTTC. Translating it yields CSASKGGYQETQYF.

V usage is TRBV7-2 and J usage is TRBJ1-1, with 7 bases lining up with TRBD1. Germline-derived CDR1 and CDR2 are SGHTA and FQGNSA. This CDR3 contains 13 residues. The V gene end was trimmed by 6 bases and the J gene end by 3 bases; junction bases not matched to a gene: 4. The CDR3 DNA reads as TGTGCCAGCAGACCGCAGGGGGACACTGAAGCTTTCTTT. Its protein is CASRPQGDTEAFF.

As concerns this clonotype: At one of its ends the junction is not consistent with the germline gene, which may arise from a read error. V usage is TRBV7-2 and J usage is TRBJ2-1; tentatively, D is TRBD2 (5 bases). Germline V lookup: CDR1 SGHTA, CDR2 FQGNSA. There are 15 residues in the CDR3. CDR3: CASSEGSGPYNEQFF. The CDR3 DNA reads as TGCGCCAGCAGTGAAGGCAGCGGTCCCTACAATGAGCAGTTCTTC.

The CDR3 is CASSIRTGSTHLATNEKLFF. The CDR3 nucleotides are TGTGCCAGCAGCATCCGGACAGGGTCGACCCATCTTGCAACTAATGAAAAACTGTTTTTT. The chain employs TRBV3-1 and TRBJ1-4; 8 bases are a match to TRBD1. Per germline, CDR1 LGHDT and CDR2 YNNKEL (reference sequence). The CDR3 spans 20 residues. V shed 5 bases and J 0 bases; nucleotides not matched to a gene: 17.

The J gene is TRBJ2-7, the V gene TRBV20-1, with TRBD1 matching over 7 bases. The ends lost 6 bases at V and 6 bases at J; junction bases unmatched: 11. The V gene's germline CDR1 is DFQATT and CDR2 SNEGSKA (reference sequence). This CDR3 region has 13 residues. The DNA of the CDR3 is TGCAGTGCAACAGCAGGGGGTCTGAGCGAGCAGTACTTC. It translates to CSATAGGLSEQYF.

The gene calls are TRBV6-2 or TRBV6-3 and TRBJ2-3; the D gene is possibly TRBD1 (6 bases). Germline V gives CDR1 MNHEY, CDR2 SVGEGT. V lost 2 bases and J lost 0, with 12 bases in between. This CDR3 comprises 16 residues. CDR3 DNA sequence: TGTGCCAGCAGTTACGCACAGGGTACAAGCACAGATACGCAGTATTTT. Its protein product is CASSYAQGTSTDTQYF.

The CDR3 bases are TGTGCCAGCAGTTCAAACCAGGGAAGGACCCAGTACTTC. This encodes CASSSNQGRTQYF. The rearrangement joins TRBV25-1 to TRBJ2-5; D possibly corresponds to TRBD1 (5 bases). Germline lookup yields CDR1 MGHDK and CDR2 SYGVNS. The CDR3 spans 13 residues. V lost 5 bases and J 7 bases, leaving 14 bases between the germline ends.